This T cell receptor (beta chain) emerged from a study of human T cells and chemical hapten exposure. Germline V gene lookup returns CDR1 SGHKS and CDR2 YYEKEE (reference sequence). This CDR3 is 12 amino acids long. Trimming removed 3 bases from V and 5 bases from J, with 8 bases in between. Described time point: patch test 2, 6 weeks after DPC sensitization. Treatment specified: therapeutic diphenylcyclopropenone sensitization with weekly scalp DPC. Phlebotomy was performed prior to application of every patch test. Participating donors were patients with alopecia, aged 18 to 70 years, considered appropriate candidates for DPC. General study points: A positive correlation with patch test score was found for PT1 expanded TCR counts.

This clonotype was counted a few times. What it recognizes is unknown. Individual cDNA molecules in this library carried unique molecular identifiers. TCRdb called the RACE reads again in MiXCR, with one record for every CDR3 protein. The data contain 140,000 or so distinct CDR3 sequences, over 9.5% of them singletons. The TCR comes from a woman aged 50 to 60 with alopecia areata. Some clones in this sample may be carry-over from other donors' samples. This specimen was whole blood, taken in connection with sensitization to the hapten diphenylcyclopropenone (DPC). The chain carries TRBV5-5 and TRBJ2-5; D unresolved. The chain's CDR3 is CASSSSPETQYF. The CDR3 region has the DNA TGTGCCAGCAGCTCGTCACCGGAGACCCAGTACTTC. Based on the CDR3 plus reference TRBV5-5 and TRBJ2-5, the full variable domain is DAGVTQSPTHLIKTRGQQVTLRCSPISGHKSVSWYQQVLGQGPQFIFQYYEKEERGRGNFPDRFSARQFPNYSSELNVNALLLGDSALYLCASSSSPETQYFGPGTRLLVL.